The next 25 T cell receptor beta chains were all read from a single sample in a study of shared T cell receptors in the human thymus. Profiled with immunoSEQ multiplex PCR; TCRdb holds only in-frame clones, not every one. The data contain some 760,000 clones, 80% to 90% of them seen just once; the ten biggest clones take up roughly 0.01%. The data also belong to a second study, concerning human thymus T cells.

The sequenced sample was thymocytes. The receptors were gathered from a girl under two years old with a congenital heart defect.

The chain has TRBV6-5 and TRBJ1-2; 10 bases align to TRBD1. The CDR3 extends over 14 amino acids. V lost 2 bases to trimming and J lost 8 bases; unmatched junction nucleotides: 5. Germline CDR1 reads MNHEY; CDR2 reads SVGAGI. In DNA form, the CDR3 reads TGTGCCAGCAGTTACCACGGACAGGGGGGAGGCTACACCTTC. Translating gives CASSYHGQGGGYTF.

J is TRBJ1-2 and V is TRBV14; D uncertain. In germline, CDR1 is SGHDN, CDR2 FVKESK. V was clipped by 0 bases and J by 0 bases, with 14 bases between them. This CDR3 is 17 amino acids long. The CDR3 DNA is TGTGCCAGCAGCCAAGAATTCCGCAGATCGTCTAACTATGGCTACACCTTC. It yields the protein CASSQEFRRSSNYGYTF.

The V gene is TRBV9, the J gene TRBJ1-1; 8 nucleotides align to TRBD1. The CDR3 has 17 residues. Germline V gene sequence: CDR1 SGDLS, CDR2 YYNGEE. V lost 3 bases and J lost 4; bases outside the gene matches: 14. CDR3 sequence (DNA): TGTGCCAGCAGCGGGCTAGACAGGGGATCCGGTTTCACTGAAGCTTTCTTT. This codes for CASSGLDRGSGFTEAFF.

The V call is TRBV6-1, the J call TRBJ1-2; no firm D call. Germline assignment: CDR1 MNHNS and CDR2 SASEGT. With 5 bases removed from V and 8 bases from J, the gap between germline ends came to 9 bases. The CDR3 is 11 amino acids. The CDR3 nucleotides read TGTGCCAGCAGTTGGGCGAAGGGCTACACCTTC. Encoded protein: CASSWAKGYTF.

CDR3: CASSYGRGNTGELFF. CDR3 DNA: TGTGCCAGCAGTTACGGTCGAGGGAACACCGGGGAGCTGTTTTTT. This sequence joins TRBV6-5 and TRBJ2-2; D ambiguous. V dropped 2 bases and J dropped 1 base, with 8 bases sitting between them. Looked up from germline, CDR1 is MNHEY and CDR2 is SVGAGI. The CDR3 extends over 15 amino acids.

The chain combines TRBV11-2 with TRBJ2-7; no firm D call. Germline-derived CDR1 and CDR2 are SGHAT and FQNNGV. CDR3 length: 14 residues. V was trimmed by 2 bases and J by 1 base, leaving 9 bases between them. This CDR3 reads CASSLSARSYEQYF. The CDR3, as DNA: TGTGCCAGCAGCTTAAGTGCCAGGTCCTACGAGCAGTACTTC.

This chain links TRBV11-2 with TRBJ2-4; weak D call: TRBD2 (7 bases). The germline gives CDR1 SGHAT, CDR2 FQNNGV. Trimming left V 1 base short and J 6 bases short, with 13 bases between. There are 15 residues in the CDR3. Here the CDR3 reads CASSLVRGGRNIQYF. Here the CDR3 DNA reads TGTGCCAGCAGCTTAGTTAGGGGGGGCAGAAACATTCAGTACTTC. Full variable domain (remainder filled in from reference TRBV11-2 and TRBJ2-4): EAGVAQSPRYKIIEKRQSVAFWCNPISGHATLYWYQQILGQGPKLLIQFQNNGVVDDSQLPKDRFSAERLKGVDSTLKIQPAKLEDSAVYLCASSLVRGGRNIQYFGAGTRLSVL.

The chain links TRBV6-5 to TRBJ2-3, with a possible D match to TRBD2 (5 bases). The CDR3 is 13 residues long. With 6 bases removed from V and 6 bases from J, the gap between germline ends came to 13 bases. Germline assignment: CDR1 MNHEY and CDR2 SVGAGI. The CDR3, as DNA: TGTGCCAGCAGCACAAGCGGTTGGGATACGCAGTATTTT. This sequence encodes CASSTSGWDTQYF.

The chain recombines TRBV11-2 with TRBJ2-7; 9 bases agree with TRBD1. The CDR3 length is 16 residues. Trimming removed 6 bases from V and 3 bases from J; junction bases left unmatched: 12. Per germline, CDR1 SGHAT and CDR2 FQNNGV. The CDR3 sequence: CASRRSRDRAIYEQYF. DNA of the CDR3: TGTGCCAGCAGGCGCTCCCGGGACAGGGCGATCTACGAGCAGTACTTC.

In its sample, this clone was seen a few times. The rearrangement joins TRBV27 to TRBJ1-1; 8 bases line up with TRBD1. CDR3 length equals 15 residues. Germline trimming cut 0 bases from V and 5 bases from J; bases unmatched to any gene: 5. CDR1 is MNHEY, CDR2 SMNVEV, per germline (reference sequence). The CDR3 DNA follows: TGTGCCAGCAGTTTATCTCGACAGGGGAGAACTGAAGCTTTCTTT. As protein: CASSLSRQGRTEAFF.

This chain joins TRBV27 and TRBJ1-3; possible D gene TRBD1, 6 bases. The CDR3 runs to 12 residues. V was clipped by 10 bases and J by 3 bases, with 10 bases between them. CDR1 is MNHEY, CDR2 SMNVEV, per germline (reference sequence). The DNA of the CDR3 is TGTGCCACCGGGACACTTGGAAACACCATATATTTT. Translating gives CATGTLGNTIYF.

The chain recombines TRBV5-1 with TRBJ1-1; maybe TRBD1 (6 bases). The germline gives CDR1 SGHRS, CDR2 YFSETQ. The CDR3 sequence is 24 residues long. The ends were cut back, 4 bases at V and 2 bases at J, with 42 bases in the middle. The CDR3 protein is CASSLWGGRRVTSGDRQDNTEAFF. The CDR3 DNA reads TGCGCCAGCAGCCTTTGGGGGGGCCGACGGGTCACCTCCGGGGATAGGCAGGATAACACTGAAGCTTTCTTT. Based on the CDR3 plus reference TRBV5-1 and TRBJ1-1, the full variable domain is KAGVTQTPRYLIKTRGQQVTLSCSPISGHRSVSWYQQTPGQGLQFLFEYFSETQRNKGNFPGRFSGRQFSNSRSEMNVSTLELGDSALYLCASSLWGGRRVTSGDRQDNTEAFFGQGTRLTVV.

The chain has TRBV6-4 and TRBJ1-5; TRBD1 agrees at 8 bases. With 2 bases clipped from V and 5 bases from J, the junction kept 2 bases outside the gene matches. In germline, CDR1 is MRHNA, CDR2 SNTAGT. The CDR3 covers 14 residues. The CDR3 DNA reads TGTGCCAGCAGTGACGGACAGGGTGATCAGCCCCAGCATTTT. This sequence encodes CASSDGQGDQPQHF.

This clone was detected only once. This rearrangement joins TRBV6-1 to TRBJ1-2; 7 nucleotides agree with TRBD1. Trimming took 9 bases from V and 8 from J; bases not matched to a gene: 15. The CDR3 is made up of 14 amino acids. The V gene's germline CDR1 is MNHNS and CDR2 SASEGT. The CDR3 protein is CASPETGNSYGYTF. CDR3 coding DNA: TGTGCCAGTCCTGAGACAGGGAATAGCTACGGCTACACCTTC.

The chain employs TRBV5-1 and TRBJ1-4; a possible D gene is TRBD1 (5 bases). Germline V lookup: CDR1 SGHRS, CDR2 YFSETQ. The CDR3 loop spans 16 amino acids. Trimming removed 2 bases at V and 4 bases at J, with 15 bases between. The CDR3 here is CASSLGPGSSNEKLFF. CDR3 nucleotides: TGCGCCAGCAGCTTAGGGCCAGGGTCAAGTAATGAAAAACTGTTTTTT.

This chain uses TRBV6-5 with TRBJ2-1; D may be TRBD2 (6 bases). The CDR3 covers 14 residues. Germline CDR1 and CDR2: MNHEY and SVGAGI. Trimming took 2 bases from V and 3 from J, leaving 8 bases between them. For the CDR3, the DNA is TGTGCCAGCAGTTACGGGGGGAACTACAATGAGCAGTTCTTC. Amino acid sequence: CASSYGGNYNEQFF.

The CDR3 sequence is CASRDNHGYTF. In nucleotides, the CDR3 is TGTGCCAGCAGGGACAACCATGGCTACACCTTC. The J gene is TRBJ1-2, the V gene TRBV6-6, with D possibly being TRBD1 (5 bases). Germline V CDR1 and CDR2: MNHNY, SVGAGI (reference sequence). The CDR3 has 11 amino acids. Trimming removed 6 bases from V and 6 bases from J, with 8 bases in between.

The CDR3 nucleotides read TGTGCCACCAGCAGCCCGGCAGGGGGAACTTTCTTT. Translating it yields CATSSPAGGTFF. The chain couples TRBV15 to TRBJ1-1, with 7 bases aligning to TRBD1. The CDR3 runs to 12 residues. V shed 3 bases, J shed 12 bases, and the junction held 7 bases outside the gene matches. Germline CDR1 and CDR2: LNHNV and YYDKDF (reference sequence).

This sequence joins TRBV4-1 and TRBJ1-6; TRBD1 matches at 7 bases. Germline assignment: CDR1 MGHRA and CDR2 YSYEKL. Germline trimming cut 4 bases from V and 3 bases from J; bases unmatched to any gene: 15. The CDR3 covers 19 residues. The CDR3 nucleotides read TGCGCCAGCAGCCCAATAACGGACAGGAGGCCAATCTATAATTCACCCCTCCACTTT. It is translated as CASSPITDRRPIYNSPLHF.

The chain carries TRBV15 and TRBJ1-6, with D unclear. Trimming removed 1 base at V and 8 bases at J, with 21 bases between. Germline assignment: CDR1 LNHNV and CDR2 YYDKDF (reference sequence). CDR3 length: 18 residues. The CDR3 nucleotides read TGTGCCACCAGCAGAGGAGGCCTTTGGAAGAAGGGAGATTCACCCCTCCACTTT. It specifies CATSRGGLWKKGDSPLHF.

The gene calls are TRBV27 and TRBJ1-1; D is perhaps TRBD1 (6 bases). Deletions cut 0 bases from V and 7 bases from J, with 21 bases between. The CDR3 runs to 17 residues. Germline loops: CDR1 MNHEY, CDR2 SMNVEV (reference sequence). The CDR3 DNA reads as TGTGCCAGCAGTTTATCGATAAAAGGGGGGGAGGTTGATGAAGCTTTCTTT. It encodes CASSLSIKGGEVDEAFF.

The chain carries TRBV9 and TRBJ2-2, with no clear D. Looked up from germline, CDR1 is SGDLS and CDR2 is YYNGEE. V was shortened by 4 bases and J by 2 bases, with 15 bases between the two germline ends. This CDR3 spans 16 amino acids. CDR3 amino acids: CASSSRLYLNTGELFF. The CDR3 DNA reads as TGTGCCAGCAGCTCCCGACTGTACTTAAACACCGGGGAGCTGTTTTTT.

The chain uses TRBV27 and TRBJ2-1; D might be TRBD1 (5 bases). The germline V gene encodes CDR1 MNHEY and CDR2 SMNVEV (reference sequence). CDR3 length equals 14 residues. The V end was cut by 3 bases, the J end by 3 bases, with 9 bases between. Written as DNA, the CDR3 is TGTGCCAGCAGTTTCTCCAGGGACTACAATGAGCAGTTCTTC. Encoded protein: CASSFSRDYNEQFF.

This clone was picked up one time. This CDR3 reads CASSRQGYPLNTEAFF. In DNA form, the CDR3 reads TGTGCCAGCAGTCGACAGGGCTACCCCCTGAACACTGAAGCTTTCTTT. The V and J genes are TRBV7-3 and TRBJ1-1; 7 bases match TRBD1. This CDR3 has 16 amino acids. V shed 6 bases, J shed 0 bases, and the junction held 10 bases outside the gene matches. CDR1 is SGHTA and CDR2 is FQGTGA in the germline V gene.

The gene calls are TRBV27 and TRBJ2-2; 8 bases are a match to TRBD1. CDR1 and CDR2 (germline): MNHEY, SMNVEV (reference sequence). The CDR3 length is 14 residues. Trimming at V came to 6 bases and at J to 7 bases, leaving 7 bases not matched to a gene. This CDR3 is CASRPDRDFGELFF. The CDR3 coding sequence is TGTGCCAGCAGACCGGACAGGGATTTCGGGGAGCTGTTTTTT.